The rows below give T cell receptor beta chains drawn from one sample of a study of T cell changes during pregnancy in multiple sclerosis. Produced via immunoSEQ multiplex PCR; TCRdb's table is partial and in-frame only. The sample contains more than 85,000 clones, about 94% of which appear only once. This material consisted of peripheral blood, taken before pregnancy. These receptors originate from a female donor with multiple sclerosis, enrolled in a pregnancy study. Each CDR3 is given without its conserved first and last residue. The order of the fields is J gene, CDR3 length, V gene, CDR3 protein.

J gene: TRBJ2-4; CDR3 length: 15; V gene: TRBV28; CDR3 protein: ASSFGVWGVKKNIQY
J gene: TRBJ1-5; CDR3 length: 13; V gene: TRBV2; CDR3 protein: ASRPGQAANQPQH
J gene: TRBJ1-5; CDR3 length: 16; V gene: TRBV27; CDR3 protein: ASSLVRQGALRDQPQH
J gene: TRBJ2-1; CDR3 length: 10; V gene: TRBV28; CDR3 protein: ASSLPGFEQF
J gene: TRBJ1-1; CDR3 length: 12; V gene: TRBV4-3; CDR3 protein: ASSQDRGNTEAF
J gene: TRBJ2-7; CDR3 length: 12; V gene: TRBV2; CDR3 protein: ASAGTGWTYEQY
J gene: TRBJ2-1; CDR3 length: 15; V gene: TRBV4-1; CDR3 protein: ASSQGIAGSRGNEQF
J gene: TRBJ2-1; CDR3 length: 14; V gene: TRBV9; CDR3 protein: ASSPSSGRAYNEQF
J gene: TRBJ1-5; CDR3 length: 13; V gene: TRBV5-8; CDR3 protein: ASSSGQISNQPQH
J gene: TRBJ1-1; CDR3 length: 13; V gene: TRBV9; CDR3 protein: ASSPSGGVNTEAF
J gene: TRBJ2-5; CDR3 length: 11; V gene: TRBV29-1; CDR3 protein: SGVGQGQETQY
J gene: TRBJ2-5; CDR3 length: 14; V gene: TRBV7-9; CDR3 protein: ASSGGIGQALETQY
J gene: TRBJ2-7; CDR3 length: 13; V gene: TRBV27; CDR3 protein: ASSRVAGGPYEQY
J gene: TRBJ2-2; CDR3 length: 14; V gene: TRBV19; CDR3 protein: ASSMRGLKNTGELF
J gene: TRBJ2-7; CDR3 length: 11; V gene: TRBV27; CDR3 protein: ASSFGTAYEQY
J gene: TRBJ1-2; CDR3 length: 12; V gene: TRBV5-5; CDR3 protein: ASSWGTSNYGYT
J gene: TRBJ1-1; CDR3 length: 13; V gene: TRBV14; CDR3 protein: ASSQVGGALTEAF
J gene: TRBJ2-2; CDR3 length: 13; V gene: TRBV5-4; CDR3 protein: ASSPSGSNTGELF
J gene: TRBJ2-1; CDR3 length: 14; V gene: TRBV5-4; CDR3 protein: ASSLSSGSKESEQF
J gene: TRBJ2-7; CDR3 length: 12; V gene: TRBV7-2; CDR3 protein: ASSRWDNLYEQY
J gene: TRBJ1-2; CDR3 length: 14; V gene: TRBV29-1; CDR3 protein: SVEGFSLGQTYGYT
J gene: TRBJ2-1; CDR3 length: 15; V gene: TRBV9; CDR3 protein: ASSVEAPRGSYNEQF
J gene: TRBJ2-1; CDR3 length: 10; V gene: TRBV29-1; CDR3 protein: SVEDGGRFQF
J gene: TRBJ2-7; CDR3 length: 13; V gene: TRBV2; CDR3 protein: ASTEGESILYEQY
J gene: TRBJ1-1; CDR3 length: 13; V gene: TRBV7-9; CDR3 protein: ASSPGTGANTEAF
J gene: TRBJ2-7; CDR3 length: 12; V gene: TRBV11-2; CDR3 protein: ASSIGGITYEQY
J gene: TRBJ2-7; CDR3 length: 14; V gene: TRBV10-3; CDR3 protein: AISEPLGQSRREQY
J gene: TRBJ1-1; CDR3 length: 15; V gene: TRBV19; CDR3 protein: ASSIGLGQGLNTEAF
J gene: TRBJ2-2; CDR3 length: 13; V gene: TRBV7-6; CDR3 protein: ASSLIAGGTGELF
J gene: TRBJ2-5; CDR3 length: 12; V gene: TRBV6-6; CDR3 protein: ASSPTGGKETQY
J gene: TRBJ2-7; CDR3 length: 10; V gene: TRBV10-3; CDR3 protein: ASAGATDEQY
J gene: TRBJ2-7; CDR3 length: 13; V gene: TRBV27; CDR3 protein: ATAPQGVLSYEQY
J gene: TRBJ2-5; CDR3 length: 11; V gene: TRBV5-1; CDR3 protein: ASRRGLEETQY
J gene: TRBJ1-4; CDR3 length: 12; V gene: TRBV4-3; CDR3 protein: ASSQAATNEKLF
J gene: TRBJ2-2; CDR3 length: 14; V gene: TRBV5-1; CDR3 protein: ASSLGGGFSTGELF
J gene: TRBJ1-1; CDR3 length: 13; V gene: TRBV27; CDR3 protein: ASSLAGTGMTEAF
J gene: TRBJ2-2; CDR3 length: 12; V gene: TRBV19; CDR3 protein: ASSITGGAGELF
J gene: TRBJ1-1; CDR3 length: 12; V gene: TRBV11-3; CDR3 protein: ASSLFQGATEAF
J gene: TRBJ1-1; CDR3 length: 11; V gene: TRBV5-4; CDR3 protein: ASSFLGGSEAF
J gene: TRBJ1-1; CDR3 length: 12; V gene: TRBV28; CDR3 protein: AGQGGSLNTEAF
J gene: TRBJ1-5; CDR3 length: 14; V gene: TRBV27; CDR3 protein: ASSLYAGQGAQPQH
J gene: TRBJ2-3; CDR3 length: 12; V gene: TRBV7-9; CDR3 protein: ASSPRLSTDTQY
J gene: TRBJ1-5; CDR3 length: 12; V gene: TRBV28; CDR3 protein: ASSRTGFNQPQH
J gene: TRBJ2-1; CDR3 length: 9; V gene: TRBV20-1; CDR3 protein: SARVDGKQF
J gene: TRBJ2-7; CDR3 length: 12; V gene: TRBV19; CDR3 protein: ASSIAGSSYEQY
J gene: TRBJ2-7; CDR3 length: 10; V gene: TRBV9; CDR3 protein: ASSPYQDEQY
J gene: TRBJ1-5; CDR3 length: 13; V gene: TRBV19; CDR3 protein: ASSIVPGFGQPQH
J gene: TRBJ1-1; CDR3 length: 13; V gene: TRBV19; CDR3 protein: ASSPTGNMNTEAF
J gene: TRBJ2-6; CDR3 length: 14; V gene: TRBV9; CDR3 protein: ASKTGITSGANVLT
J gene: TRBJ2-7; CDR3 length: 10; V gene: TRBV4-1; CDR3 protein: ASSSTSGRIN
J gene: TRBJ1-5; CDR3 length: 12; V gene: TRBV12-5; CDR3 protein: ASGLDSSQGPQH
J gene: TRBJ2-3; CDR3 length: 11; V gene: TRBV25-1; CDR3 protein: ASSVRDTDTQY
J gene: TRBJ1-2; CDR3 length: 11; V gene: TRBV5-6; CDR3 protein: ASSPETGYGYT
J gene: TRBJ2-1; CDR3 length: 14; V gene: TRBV4-2; CDR3 protein: ASSQDIVVGSNEQF
J gene: TRBJ1-2; CDR3 length: 11; V gene: TRBV19; CDR3 protein: ASSISPNYGYT